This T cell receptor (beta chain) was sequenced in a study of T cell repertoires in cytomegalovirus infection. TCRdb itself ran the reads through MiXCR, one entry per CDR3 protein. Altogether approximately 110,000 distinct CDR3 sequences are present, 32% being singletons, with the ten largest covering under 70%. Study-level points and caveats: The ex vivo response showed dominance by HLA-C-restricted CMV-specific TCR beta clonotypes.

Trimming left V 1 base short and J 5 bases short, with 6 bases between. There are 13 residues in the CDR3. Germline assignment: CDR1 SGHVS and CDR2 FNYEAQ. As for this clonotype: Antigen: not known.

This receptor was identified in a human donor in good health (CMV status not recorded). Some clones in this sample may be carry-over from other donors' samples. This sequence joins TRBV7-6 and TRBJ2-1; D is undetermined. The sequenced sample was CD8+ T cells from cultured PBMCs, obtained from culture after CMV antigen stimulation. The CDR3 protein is CASSLVRHNEQFF. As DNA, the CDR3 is TGTGCCAGCAGCTTAGTGAGACACAATGAGCAGTTCTTC.